This T cell receptor beta chain is from a study of CD8 T cells in Susac syndrome. Germline assignment: CDR1 SGHNT and CDR2 YYREEE (reference sequence). The CDR3 has 14 amino acids. V gave up 0 bases and J gave up 0 bases, with 7 bases separating them. An input of about 0.45 to 1 ug of RNA was subjected to reverse transcription using random hexamers. From the immunoSEQ multiplex PCR reads, TCRdb called clonotypes with MiXCR, one entry per CDR3 protein. The data show approximately 200,000 distinct CDR3 sequences, around 93% seen once. Sequences were obtained from CD4+ T cells from PBMCs. This chain uses TRBV5-4 with TRBJ2-7; no firm D call. The clonotype comes from a human donor with multiple sclerosis. CDR3 sequence (DNA): TGTGCCAGCAGCTTGGGCGCAGTCTCCTACGAGCAGTACTTC. The encoded protein is CASSLGAVSYEQYF.